This T cell receptor beta chain was captured in a study of blood T cell repertoires in COVID-19. As for the study in general: PBMCs, B-cell-depleted T cells, or T cells provided the cDNA or gDNA that made up the material.

The method was immunoSEQ multiplex PCR; TCRdb's version includes in-frame clones alone and lacks a portion of them. The sample lists over 120,000 clones, 75% to 90% occurring once. The CDR3 is 15 amino acids. J gave up 8 bases and V 2 bases, and 8 bases lay outside the gene matches. The germline CDR1 and CDR2 sequences are SGHDT and YYEEEE. The TCR originated in a human donor in a cohort sampled during active COVID-19. The chain employs TRBV5-6 and TRBJ2-1; the match to TRBD2 covers 9 bases. Sequenced sample: peripheral blood. CDR3: CASSFKGLAMYEQFF. CDR3 DNA: TGTGCCAGCAGCTTTAAGGGACTAGCTATGTATGAGCAGTTCTTC.